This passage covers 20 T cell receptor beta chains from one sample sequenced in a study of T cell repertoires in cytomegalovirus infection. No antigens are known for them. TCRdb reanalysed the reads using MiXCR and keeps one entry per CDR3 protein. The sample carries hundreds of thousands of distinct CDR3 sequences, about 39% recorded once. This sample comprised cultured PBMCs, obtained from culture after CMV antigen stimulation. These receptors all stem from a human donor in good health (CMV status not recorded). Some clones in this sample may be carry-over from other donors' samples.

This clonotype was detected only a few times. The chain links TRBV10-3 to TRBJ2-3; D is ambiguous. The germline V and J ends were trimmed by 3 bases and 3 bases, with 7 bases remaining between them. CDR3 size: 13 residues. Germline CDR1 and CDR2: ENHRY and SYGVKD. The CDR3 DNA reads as TGTGCCATCAGTGATCCCGATACAGATACGCAGTATTTT. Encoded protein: CAISDPDTDTQYF.

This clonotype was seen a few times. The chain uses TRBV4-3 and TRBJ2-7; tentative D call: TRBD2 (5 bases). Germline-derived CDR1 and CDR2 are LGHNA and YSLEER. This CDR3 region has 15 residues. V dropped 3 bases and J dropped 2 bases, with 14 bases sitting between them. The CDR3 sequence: CASSQKSGAPYEQYF. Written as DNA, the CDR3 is TGCGCCAGCAGCCAGAAAAGCGGAGCCCCCTACGAGCAGTACTTC.

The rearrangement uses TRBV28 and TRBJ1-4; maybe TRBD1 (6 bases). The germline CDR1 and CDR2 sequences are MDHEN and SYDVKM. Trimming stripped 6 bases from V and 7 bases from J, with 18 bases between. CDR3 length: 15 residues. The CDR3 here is CASSPNQGRAEKLFF. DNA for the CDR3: TGTGCCAGCAGCCCCAACCAGGGGCGAGCTGAAAAACTGTTTTTT.

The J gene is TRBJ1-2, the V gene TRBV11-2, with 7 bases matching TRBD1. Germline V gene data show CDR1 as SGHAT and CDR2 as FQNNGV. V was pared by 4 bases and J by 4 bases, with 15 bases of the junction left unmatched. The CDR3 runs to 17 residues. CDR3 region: CASSSSLTGTVSYGYTF. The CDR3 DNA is TGTGCCAGCAGCTCTTCTTTGACTGGGACAGTAAGCTATGGCTACACCTTC.

The CDR3 loop is CASSTGTGDAGELFF. The DNA of the CDR3 is TGTGCCAGTAGTACCGGGACAGGGGACGCCGGGGAGCTGTTTTTT. This chain connects TRBV19 to TRBJ2-2; the match to TRBD1 covers 10 bases. V trimming: 4 bases; J trimming: 6 bases; junction bases outside the gene matches: 5. The CDR3 is 15 residues long. Germline values: CDR1 LNHDA, CDR2 SQIVND (reference sequence).

CDR3 coding DNA: TGCGCCAGCAGCCCCTCCCTAGCGGGCTCCTACAATGAGCAGTTCTTC. Translated, it gives CASSPSLAGSYNEQFF. The V call is TRBV4-1, the J call TRBJ2-1; 8 positions match TRBD2. With V trimmed by 4 bases and J by 0 bases, 5 bases remained unmatched. From germline, CDR1 is MGHRA and CDR2 YSYEKL. The CDR3 is 16 amino acids.

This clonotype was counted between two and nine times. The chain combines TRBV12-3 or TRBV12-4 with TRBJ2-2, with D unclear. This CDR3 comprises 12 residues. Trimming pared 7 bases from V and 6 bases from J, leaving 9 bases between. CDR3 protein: CASTEYSGELFF. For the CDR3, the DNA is TGTGCCAGCACGGAGTACTCCGGGGAGCTGTTTTTT.

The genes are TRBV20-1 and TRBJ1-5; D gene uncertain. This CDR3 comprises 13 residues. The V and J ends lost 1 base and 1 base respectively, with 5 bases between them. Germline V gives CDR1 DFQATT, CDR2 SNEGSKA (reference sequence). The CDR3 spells CSARVDSNQPQHF. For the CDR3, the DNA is TGCAGTGCTAGAGTCGACAGCAATCAGCCCCAGCATTTT.

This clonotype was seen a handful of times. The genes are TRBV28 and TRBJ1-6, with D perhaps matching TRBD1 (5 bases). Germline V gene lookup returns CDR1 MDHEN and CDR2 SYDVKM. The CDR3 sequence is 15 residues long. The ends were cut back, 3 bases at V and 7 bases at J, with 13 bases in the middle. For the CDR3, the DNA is TGTGCCAGCAGTTTCGGTCGGGGCAGAAATTCACCCCTCCACTTT. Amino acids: CASSFGRGRNSPLHF.

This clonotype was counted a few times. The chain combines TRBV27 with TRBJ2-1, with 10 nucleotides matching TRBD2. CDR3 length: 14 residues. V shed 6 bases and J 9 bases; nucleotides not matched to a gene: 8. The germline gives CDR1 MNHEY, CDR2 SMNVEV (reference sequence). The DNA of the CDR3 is TGTGCCAGCAGGGTCCTAGCGGGGGACATTGAGCAGTTCTTC. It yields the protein CASRVLAGDIEQFF.

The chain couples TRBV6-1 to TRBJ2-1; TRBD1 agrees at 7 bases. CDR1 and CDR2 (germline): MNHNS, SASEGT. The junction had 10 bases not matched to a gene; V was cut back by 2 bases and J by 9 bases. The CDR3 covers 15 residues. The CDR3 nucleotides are TGTGCCAGCAGTGAATTCGGGCGCCCAGGGGGTGAGCAGTTCTTC. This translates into CASSEFGRPGGEQFF.

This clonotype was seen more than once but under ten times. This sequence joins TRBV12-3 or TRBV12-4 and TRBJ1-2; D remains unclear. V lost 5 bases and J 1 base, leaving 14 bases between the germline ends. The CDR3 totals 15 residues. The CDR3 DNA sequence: TGTGCCAGCAGTCCCAACACTAATCTTAACTATGGCTACACCTTC. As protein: CASSPNTNLNYGYTF.

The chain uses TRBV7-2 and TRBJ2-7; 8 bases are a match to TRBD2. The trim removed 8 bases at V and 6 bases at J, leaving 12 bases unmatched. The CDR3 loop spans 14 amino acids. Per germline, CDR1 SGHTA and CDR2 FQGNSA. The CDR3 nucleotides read TGTGCCAGCGCCTTAGCGGGATTCGCGTCCGAGCAGTACTTC. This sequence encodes CASALAGFASEQYF.

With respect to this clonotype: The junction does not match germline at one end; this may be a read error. DNA for the CDR3: TGTGCCAGCAGTTTCTGGGCAGGGAAGAGCAGAGATACGCAGTATTTT. As protein: CASSFWAGKSRDTQYF. This rearrangement joins TRBV28 to TRBJ2-3; D perhaps matches TRBD1 (5 bases). The CDR3 is made up of 16 amino acids. Germline V CDR1 and CDR2: MDHEN, SYDVKM.

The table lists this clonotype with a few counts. CDR3 sequence: CASSLRRLNSYNEQFF. The CDR3 nucleotides are TGTGCCAGCAGCCTAAGGCGGCTAAACTCCTACAATGAGCAGTTCTTC. The J gene is TRBJ2-1, the V gene TRBV7-2; no clear D. The V end was cut by 5 bases, the J end by 0 bases, with 14 bases between. Germline V CDR1 and CDR2: SGHTA, FQGNSA. The CDR3 is 16 amino acids.

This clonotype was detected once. The CDR3 DNA reads TGTGCCAGCGGTGAGTGGGGGGCCGGAGTGAGCAATGAGCAGTTCTTC. Encoded protein: CASGEWGAGVSNEQFF. The chain couples TRBV7-4 to TRBJ2-1; tentatively, D is TRBD1 or TRBD2 (6 bases each). The CDR3 has 16 amino acids. The V end lost 8 bases, the J end lost 6 bases, and 23 bases lay between the germline ends. The germline gives CDR1 SGHVT, CDR2 SQSDAQ.

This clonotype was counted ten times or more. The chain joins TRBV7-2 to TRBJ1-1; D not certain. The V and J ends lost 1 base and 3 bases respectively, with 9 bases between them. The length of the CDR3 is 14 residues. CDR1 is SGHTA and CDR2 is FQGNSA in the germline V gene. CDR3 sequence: CASSLERTYTEAFF. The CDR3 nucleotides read TGTGCCAGCAGCTTAGAAAGGACCTACACTGAAGCTTTCTTT.

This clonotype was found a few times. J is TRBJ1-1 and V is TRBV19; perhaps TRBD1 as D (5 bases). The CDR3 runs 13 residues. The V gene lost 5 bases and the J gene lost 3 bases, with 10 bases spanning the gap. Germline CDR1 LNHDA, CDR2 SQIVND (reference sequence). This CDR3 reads CASSRGRDTEAFF. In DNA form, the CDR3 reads TGTGCCAGTAGTCGGGGGAGGGACACTGAAGCTTTCTTT.

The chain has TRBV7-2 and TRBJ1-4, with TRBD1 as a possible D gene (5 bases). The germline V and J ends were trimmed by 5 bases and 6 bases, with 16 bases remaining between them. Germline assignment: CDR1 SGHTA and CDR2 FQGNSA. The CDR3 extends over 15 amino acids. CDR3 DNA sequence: TGTGCCAGCAGCCCTCGTCCAGGGATAGATGAAAAACTGTTTTTT. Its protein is CASSPRPGIDEKLFF.

Here the CDR3 reads CASSLAGGLADTQYF. CDR3 DNA: TGTGCCAGCAGCTTAGCGGGAGGGTTGGCAGATACGCAGTATTTT. The chain links TRBV7-2 to TRBJ2-3; 7 bases are shared with TRBD2. The CDR3 covers 15 residues. Looked up from germline, CDR1 is SGHTA and CDR2 is FQGNSA. V was clipped by 0 bases and J by 4 bases; unmatched bases: 4.